Listed below are T cell receptor beta chains from one sample, sequenced in a study of blood T cell repertoires in COVID-19. Only in-frame clones appear in the TCRdb table, and some are missing; sequencing was by immunoSEQ multiplex PCR. The repertoire holds a few hundred thousand clones, with roughly 84% as singletons. Input material: PBMCs or T cells enriched from blood (not recorded which). Source of these receptors: a middle-aged man who had recovered from COVID-19. The CDR3 runs from the conserved cysteine through the conserved F or W. Each record gives: J gene, V gene, CDR3 protein.

J: TRBJ2-5; V: TRBV18; CDR3: CASSPPTRGQGETQYF
J: TRBJ2-5; V: TRBV28; CDR3: CASSAGTVDEETQYF
J: TRBJ1-2; V: TRBV19; CDR3: CASSISTVIYGYTF
J: TRBJ1-1; V: TRBV5-1; CDR3: CASSLQGVNTEAFF
J: TRBJ1-5; V: TRBV6-4; CDR3: CASSDGRGQPQHF
J: TRBJ1-4; V: TRBV3-1/TRBV3-2; CDR3: CASSQVNGGAPEKLFF
J: TRBJ1-4; V: TRBV2; CDR3: CASSEQGVVNEKLFF
J: TRBJ1-1; V: TRBV19; CDR3: CASSQGTRTEAFF
J: TRBJ2-3; V: TRBV7-8; CDR3: CASSTWTSGDTDTQYF
J: TRBJ2-7; V: TRBV5-4; CDR3: CASTAGGRGPSYEQYF